This T cell receptor beta chain was documented in a study of identical twins. This clonotype came up many times. With 6 bases removed from V and 4 bases from J, the gap between germline ends came to 13 bases. The CDR3 has 14 residues. TCRdb recomputed calls from the 5' RACE reads with MiXCR, one row per CDR3 protein. This table has about 570,000 distinct CDR3 sequences, nearly 10% appearing once. This sample also appeared in a second study, on yellow fever vaccine responses in identical twins.

The source of this sequence is a woman younger than 35 in good health. Sample: PBMCs. The chain couples TRBV12-3 or TRBV12-4 to TRBJ1-5, with D unresolved. The CDR3 DNA sequence: TGTGCCAGCAGGTCTATCGGCCAAAATCAGCCCCAGCATTTT. As protein: CASRSIGQNQPQHF.